The 3 T cell receptor beta chains listed next were all sequenced from one sample in a study of blood T cell repertoires in COVID-19 (dated by TCRdb to 2020 to 2021). The library came from the immunoSEQ multiplex PCR assay. In TCRdb, the immuneACCESS table is reduced to in-frame sequences with V and J assigned. These tables do not hold every clone; where another copy was compared, an unresolved V gene accounts for under half, and the others remain unexplained. Across this sample there are approximately 170,000 clones, with roughly 84% seen only once. 0.95% to 1.5% of the sample belongs to the ten largest clones. The sequenced material came from peripheral blood. These receptors came from a man in his fifties or sixties who had recovered from COVID-19.

The V gene is TRBV24-1, the J gene TRBJ1-1; the match to TRBD1 covers 10 bases. The ends lost 3 bases at V and 1 base at J; junction bases unmatched: 4. The CDR3 contains 16 residues. Germline V gene data show CDR1 as KGHDR and CDR2 as SFDVKD. The CDR3 DNA sequence: TGTGCCACCAGTGATGCGACAGGGGGCGGGAACACTGAAGCTTTCTTT. Residues: CATSDATGGGNTEAFF.

J is TRBJ2-1 and V is TRBV7-2, with 10 nucleotides matching TRBD2. V was pared by 2 bases and J by 2 bases, with 3 bases of the junction left unmatched. The CDR3 extends over 16 amino acids. Looked up from germline, CDR1 is SGHTA and CDR2 is FQGNSA. CDR3 sequence reads: CASSLLSGGAYNEQFF. The CDR3 DNA is TGTGCCAGCAGCTTACTAAGCGGGGGGGCCTACAATGAGCAGTTCTTC.

This chain connects TRBV4-1 to TRBJ2-3, with 10 bases aligning to TRBD2. Unmatched junction bases numbered 14, after V lost 0 bases and J lost 5 bases. The CDR3 is 19 amino acids. The germline gives CDR1 MGHRA, CDR2 YSYEKL. As DNA, the CDR3 is TGCGCCAGCAGCCAAGATGGGCTAGCGGGGGATATGTCGGTAGATACGCAGTATTTT. It specifies CASSQDGLAGDMSVDTQYF.